This T cell receptor (beta chain) was profiled in a study of CD8 T cells in Susac syndrome. Background on the study: Each patient with Susac syndrome, at the time of blood draw, was therapy-naive, on corticosteroids, or on intravenous immunoglobulin alone.

Study observations and caveats: Clonal expansion was missing from Susac syndrome CD4+ T cell repertoires.

As to this clonotype: Its antigen is not identified.

There are 13 residues in the CDR3. CDR1 is GTSNPN, CDR2 SVGIG, per germline (reference sequence). V shed 5 bases, J shed 13 bases, and the junction held 12 bases outside the gene matches. Reverse transcription used roughly 0.45 to 1 ug RNA and random hexamers. TCRdb independently ran MiXCR on the immunoSEQ multiplex PCR reads; one entry per CDR3 protein. This repertoire shows more than 110,000 distinct CDR3 sequences, approximately 95% found once; its top ten account for 0.13% to 0.15%. This clonotype originated in a human donor with Susac syndrome. The V gene is TRBV30, the J gene TRBJ2-1, with 9 bases fitting TRBD1. The material sequenced was CD4+ T cells from PBMCs. This chain's CDR3 is CAWGGTGSSRQFF. The CDR3 nucleotides read TGTGCCTGGGGGGGGACAGGGTCTTCGCGTCAGTTCTTC.